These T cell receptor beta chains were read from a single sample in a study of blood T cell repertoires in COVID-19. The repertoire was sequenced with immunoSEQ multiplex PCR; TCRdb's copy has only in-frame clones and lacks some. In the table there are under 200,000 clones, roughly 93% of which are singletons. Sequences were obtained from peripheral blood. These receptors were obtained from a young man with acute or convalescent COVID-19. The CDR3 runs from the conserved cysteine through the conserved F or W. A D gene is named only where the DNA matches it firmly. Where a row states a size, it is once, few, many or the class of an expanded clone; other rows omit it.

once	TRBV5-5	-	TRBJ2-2	TGTGCCAGCAGCGAACGGGTCGATATGTACACCGGGGAGCTGTTTTTT	CASSERVDMYTGELFF
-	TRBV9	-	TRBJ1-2	TGTGCCAGCAGACTCCCCCCGAAGTATGGCTACACCTTC	CASRLPPKYGYTF
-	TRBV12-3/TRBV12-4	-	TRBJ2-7	TGTGCCAGCAGCCTACTTTACGAGCAGTACTTC	CASSLLYEQYF
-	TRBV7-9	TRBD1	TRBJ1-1	TGTGCCAGCAGCTTATTGACAGGGCTCGTGGGTAACACTGAAGCTTTCTTT	CASSLLTGLVGNTEAFF
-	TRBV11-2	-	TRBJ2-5	TGTGCCAGCAGCCTAAGCTCAGGGATACCGTTGCAAGAGACCCAGTACTTC	CASSLSSGIPLQETQYF
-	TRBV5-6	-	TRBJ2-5	TGTGCCAGCAGCTTGGGACTAGCCCCTCAGGGGGAGACCCAGTACTTC	CASSLGLAPQGETQYF
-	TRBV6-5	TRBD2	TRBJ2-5	TGTGCCAGCAGTTACGCGACTAGCCTAGAGACCCAGTACTTC	CASSYATSLETQYF
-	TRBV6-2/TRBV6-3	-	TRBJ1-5	TGTGCCAGCAGTTACCGAGGAAATCAGCCCCAGCATTTT	CASSYRGNQPQHF
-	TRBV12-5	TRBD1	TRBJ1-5	TGTGCTAGTGGTTTGCGCACAGGGGCAGATCAGCCCCAGCATTTT	CASGLRTGADQPQHF
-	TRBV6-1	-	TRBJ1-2	TGTGCCAGCAGTGAAGGGACAGTCGGTGGCTACACCTTC	CASSEGTVGGYTF
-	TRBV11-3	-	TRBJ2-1	TGTGCCAGCAGCTCCGCCCGGGGGGCAACCAATGAGCAGTTCTTC	CASSSARGATNEQFF
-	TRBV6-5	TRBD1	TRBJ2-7	TGTGCCAGCAGTCAACACCGGGACAGGTCCTACGAGCAGTACTTC	CASSQHRDRSYEQYF
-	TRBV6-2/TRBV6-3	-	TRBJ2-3	TGTGCCAGCAGTCTCATCCCATCATACTACACAGATACGCAGTATTTT	CASSLIPSYYTDTQYF
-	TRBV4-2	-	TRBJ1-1	TGTGCCAGCAGCCAAGATAGAGGAACTGAAGCTTTCTTT	CASSQDRGTEAFF
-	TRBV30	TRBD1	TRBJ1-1	TGTGCCTGGAGTACCCCCGACAGGGGGAACACTGAAGCTTTCTTT	CAWSTPDRGNTEAFF
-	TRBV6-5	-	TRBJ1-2	TGTGCCAGCAGCACAGGGTTTAGCTATGGCTACACCTTC	CASSTGFSYGYTF
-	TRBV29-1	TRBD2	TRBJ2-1	TGCAGCGTTTTAGGGACTAGCTTCCATGAGCAGTTCTTC	CSVLGTSFHEQFF
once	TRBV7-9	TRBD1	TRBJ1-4	TGTGCCAGCAGCCAAGGGACAGGGTTACTGTTTTTT	CASSQGTGLLFF
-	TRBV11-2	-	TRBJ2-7	TGTGCCAGCAGCTTATACCTCGGGTTCTCCTACGAGCAGTACTTC	CASSLYLGFSYEQYF
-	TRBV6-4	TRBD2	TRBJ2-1	TGTGCCAGCAGTGCGGGACTAGCGGAGTCCAATGAGCAGTTCTTC	CASSAGLAESNEQFF